What follows is one TCR beta chain and its context. Its binding antigen is unknown. Base qualities were left out, and no much larger clone turns up one base away. The CDR3 runs 14 residues from the cysteine to the phenylalanine. This entry keeps only the CDR3 DNA: 42 bases, framed from base 1. Looking up the germline V gene yields CDR1 SGHRS and CDR2 YFSETQ. Trimming removed 0 bases from V and 5 bases from J, leaving 12 bases between the germline ends. Using the deep immunoSEQ assay, multiplex PCR amplified TCR CDR3 regions from genomic DNA. Extracted genomic DNA from each cell subset was distributed evenly across all wells of several immunoSEQ 96-well plates, and each plate was treated as a replicate. For sorted subsets, roughly 0.2 ug genomic DNA, equal to 25,000 to 35,000 T cell genomes, was loaded into each replicate PCR. The purified libraries were quantified using a Qubit 3.0 fluorometer, sized with a Bioanalyzer 2100, and then quantified again using the KAPA Library Quantification kit. A separate single-read 150-cycle Illumina NextSeq 550 flow cell was used to sequence each immunoSEQ 96-well plate. The original methods were these. Because the immunoSEQ output held only junctional sequences and lacked quality scores, the filtering could not match the filtering applied to full-length reads. To assign V/J genes and CDR3, sequences were annotated against IMGT germline references using PyIR, a Python wrapper for IgBLAST v1.9. Reads were filtered out if the reads had weak V/J assignments (E-value above 1e-6), no CDR3, stop codons, out-of-frame junctions, or ambiguous translated residues. V3J clonotypes were defined as sequences sharing the same inferred V gene, J gene, and CDR3 amino acid sequence. The percentage overlap between two repertoires was calculated by dividing the number of shared unique clonotypes by the size of the smaller repertoire. Repertoire richness was assessed with RTK rarefaction, the Chao1 estimator, and Recon v2.1 estimates of unobserved clonotypes. Generation probabilities for all TCRbeta clonotypes obtained by the gDNA method from a handful of donors were computed using OLGA. This immuneACCESS table, as held by TCRdb, lists in-frame sequences with V and J called but not all clones. Of the missing ones, under half trace to an unresolved V gene in checked studies; the others have no known cause. The V and J calls and the clone size are those of that table, but D and trimming were determined from the DNA. For this sample the table gives roughly 2.2 million clones, of which approximately 93% were detected only once. In total, the top ten clones hold under 0.45% of the sample.

These data come from a study of shared clonotypes between healthy human individuals (dated by TCRdb to 2020 to 2021). Some background on the complete study: A few men and two women, aged 18 to 49 years, made up the cohort. To estimate repertoire size and how much clonotype sharing occurs between individuals, the study deeply sequenced the blood TCR repertoires of several healthy adults. For each donor, CD4 naive and CD4 memory were each given three plates, CD8 naive was given two plates, and CD8 memory was given one plate. To increase sequencing depth and limit assay-specific biases, TCR repertoire library preparation and sequencing were carried out by different laboratories using diverse techniques. Each donor's leukapheresis produced roughly between roughly 0.85 and 10 billion PBMCs.

What the study reported, not specific to this receptor: Based on pairwise subsampling, the degree of clonotype sharing among donors was expected to be affected by sequencing depth. Approximately 4.8% of naive CD4, 3% to 3.5% of naive CD8, roughly 2.4% of memory CD4, and 0.4% of memory CD8 clonotypes were shared across four donors. Because the study included only a small number of donors, the genetic and exposure-history diversity represented was limited. Sampling was restricted to blood, and TCR repertoires in tissue are likely to differ from TCR repertoires in blood. Incomplete sequencing was indicated by rarefaction of sorted-subset datasets, despite the large sequencing depth. Naive subsets generally had larger estimated clonotype richness than memory subsets. Higher generation probabilities were observed for clonotypes shared by all four sorted-subset donors than for non-shared clonotypes.

Healthy HIV-negative adults with no recently reported acute infections or vaccinations were included as donors. Only Caucasian adults living in Nashville, Tennessee, USA were represented among the donors. CD4+ T cells were enriched by magnetic negative selection, after which naive cells were positively selected on CD45RA and the negative fraction was taken as the memory subset. Blood was collected by leukapheresis, and PBMCs were isolated by Ficoll-Histopaque density gradient centrifugation and then cryopreserved in liquid nitrogen vapor phase. Analytical flow cytometry was used to check the purity and quantity of each magnetically sorted T cell population. Genomic DNA was isolated from every sorted fraction and measured by UV absorbance on a Nanodrop 2000c.

The source of this sequence is a young man in good health. Some clones in this sample may be carry-over from other donors' samples. Sample: naive CD4+ T cells from PBMCs. The intended sense of this specimen's cell subset or site label: CD45RA+ positively selected. The chain is made from TRBV5-1 and TRBJ2-7; the D gene remains uncertain. The nucleotides are TGCGCCAGCAGCTTGGTCGTCGCCTCTCACGAGCAGTACTTC. Translation gives CASSLVVASHEQYF.